This T cell receptor beta chain was identified during a study of blood T cell repertoires in COVID-19. Looked up from germline, CDR1 is LGHDT and CDR2 is YNNKEL (reference sequence). This CDR3 spans 12 amino acids. The V gene lost 2 bases and the J gene lost 7 bases, with 6 bases spanning the gap. Participant-given clinical history determined each cohort assignment. Per the authors' pipeline: Amplification of reference gene primers provided the estimated nucleated cell counts. Sequencing was performed with immunoSEQ multiplex PCR; in TCRdb, only in-frame clones are kept and a portion is missing. V and J calls and clone size are given by that table; D and trimming were obtained from the DNA. Counted here are around 360,000 clones, about 90% occurring once; the ten biggest clones make up approximately 3.1%.

The rearrangement joins TRBV3-1 (or the pseudogene TRBV3-2) to TRBJ1-5; D is undetermined. The source material was PBMCs or T cells enriched from blood (not recorded which). This receptor was taken from a woman in her twenties or thirties who had recovered from COVID-19. DNA of the CDR3: TGTGCCAGCAGCCAACTTGGCCAGCCCCAGCATTTT. Amino acid sequence: CASSQLGQPQHF.